This T cell receptor (beta chain) was identified during a study of T cell repertoires in cytomegalovirus infection. As for the study in general: As its CMV epitopes, the study selected recently identified HLA-C-restricted and well-studied HLA-B-restricted targets. CMV infection plus the matching HLA type was flagged by public TCR beta signatures. Regarding the study as a whole: There were HLA-C-restricted CMV-specific TCR beta clonotypes dominating the ex vivo response. Accumulated public TCR beta family frequency recognized individuals carrying CMV together with the relevant HLA.

TCRdb re-called the reads through MiXCR, storing one row per CDR3 protein. Among nearly 700,000 distinct CDR3 sequences listed, around 31% were seen once. Germline V gives CDR1 LGHNA, CDR2 YSLEER. Trimming took 3 bases from V and 8 from J, leaving 11 bases between them. This CDR3 has 13 residues. As for this clonotype: The antigen remains undetermined.

This chain connects TRBV4-3 to TRBJ2-1; D gene ambiguous. This sequence was found in a human donor in good health (CMV status not recorded). Some clones in this sample may be carry-over from other donors' samples. Sequences were derived from cultured PBMCs, sampled from culture after CMV antigen stimulation. Here the CDR3 reads CASSQGHPHEQFF. CDR3 coding DNA: TGCGCCAGCAGCCAGGGTCACCCCCATGAGCAGTTCTTC.